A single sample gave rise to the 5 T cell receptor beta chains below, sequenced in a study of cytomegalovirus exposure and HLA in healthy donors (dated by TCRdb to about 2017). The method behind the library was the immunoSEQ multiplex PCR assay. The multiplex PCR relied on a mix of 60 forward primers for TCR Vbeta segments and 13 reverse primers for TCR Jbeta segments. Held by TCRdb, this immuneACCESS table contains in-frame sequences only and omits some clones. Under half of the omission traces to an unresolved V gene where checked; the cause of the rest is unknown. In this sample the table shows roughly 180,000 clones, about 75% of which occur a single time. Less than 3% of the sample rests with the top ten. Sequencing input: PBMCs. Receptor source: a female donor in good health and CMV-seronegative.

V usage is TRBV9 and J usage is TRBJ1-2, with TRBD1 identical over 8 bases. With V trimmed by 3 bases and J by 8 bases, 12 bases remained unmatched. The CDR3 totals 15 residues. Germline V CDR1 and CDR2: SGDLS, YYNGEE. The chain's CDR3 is CASSATGTGTWGYTF. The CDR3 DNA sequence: TGTGCCAGCAGCGCGACCGGGACAGGTACTTGGGGCTACACCTTC.

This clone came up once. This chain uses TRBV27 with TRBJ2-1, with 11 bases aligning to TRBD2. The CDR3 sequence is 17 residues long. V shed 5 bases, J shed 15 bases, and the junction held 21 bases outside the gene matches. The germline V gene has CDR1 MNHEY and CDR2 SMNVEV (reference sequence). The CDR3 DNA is TGTGCCAGCAGTCCCATAGCGGGAGGGCCACGGGTCGAAGTTACGTTCTTC. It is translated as CASSPIAGGPRVEVTFF.

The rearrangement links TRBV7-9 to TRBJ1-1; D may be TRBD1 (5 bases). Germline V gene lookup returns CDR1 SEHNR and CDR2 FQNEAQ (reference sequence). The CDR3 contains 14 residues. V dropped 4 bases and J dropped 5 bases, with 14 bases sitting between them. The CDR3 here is CASSSAPGGTEAFF. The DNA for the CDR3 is TGTGCCAGCAGCTCCGCCCCTGGGGGGACTGAAGCTTTCTTT.

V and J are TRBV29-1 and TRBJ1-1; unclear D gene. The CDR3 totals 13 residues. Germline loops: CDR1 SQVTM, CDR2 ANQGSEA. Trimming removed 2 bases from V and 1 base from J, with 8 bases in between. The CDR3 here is CSVERGSNTEAFF. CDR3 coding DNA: TGCAGCGTTGAAAGAGGATCGAACACTGAAGCTTTCTTT.

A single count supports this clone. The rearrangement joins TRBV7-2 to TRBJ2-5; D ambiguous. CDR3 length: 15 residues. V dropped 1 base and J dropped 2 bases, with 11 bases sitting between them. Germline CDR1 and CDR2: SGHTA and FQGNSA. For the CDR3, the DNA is TGTGCCAGCAGCTTAGGATTGGGCCCACAAGAGACCCAGTACTTC. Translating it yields CASSLGLGPQETQYF. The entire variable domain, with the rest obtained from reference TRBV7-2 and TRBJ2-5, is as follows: GAGVSQSPSNKVTEKGKDVELRCDPISGHTALYWYRQSLGQGLEFLIYFQGNSAPDKSGLPSDRFSAERTGGSVSTLTIQRTQQEDSAVYLCASSLGLGPQETQYFGPGTRLLVL.